The T cell receptor beta chain described here comes from a study of T cell repertoires in ileal Crohn's disease. Here immunoSEQ multiplex PCR was the method, and the copy in TCRdb shows in-frame clones only, minus some. The sample lists about 15,000 clones; approximately 84% were seen once. The CDR3 loop spans 13 amino acids. Trimming pared 5 bases from V and 4 bases from J, leaving 10 bases between. CDR1 and CDR2 from the germline V gene are SGHTA and FQGNSA. The time point is: neoterminal ileum biopsy at postoperative endoscopy, about 6 months after surgery. Specimen: ileal tissue. This chain uses TRBV7-2 with TRBJ2-3, with a weak D call TRBD2 (5 bases). The TCR sequence derives from an adult with Crohn's disease. The CDR3 DNA reads TGTGCCAGCAGCGACTACCTCTCAGATACGCAGTATTTT. Protein sequence: CASSDYLSDTQYF. The entire variable domain, with the rest obtained from reference TRBV7-2 and TRBJ2-3, is as follows: GAGVSQSPSNKVTEKGKDVELRCDPISGHTALYWYRQSLGQGLEFLIYFQGNSAPDKSGLPSDRFSAERTGGSVSTLTIQRTQQEDSAVYLCASSDYLSDTQYFGPGTRLTVL.